One and the same sample provided the 26 T cell receptor beta chains below, sequenced in a study of Ad26.COV2.S vaccination and SARS-CoV-2 variants. Only in-frame clones appear in the TCRdb table, and some are missing; sequencing was by immunoSEQ multiplex PCR. The profile shows some 640,000 clones, 70% to 90% of them singletons. Sample treatment: around 19 received Ad26.COV2.S at low or high dose, single or two shots; several received placebo; per-sample allocation not given. Samples came from day 63 after the first vaccine or placebo injection. Sequenced here: peripheral blood, sampled in a trial of Ad26.COV2.S vaccine versus placebo. These receptors came from a person aged 18-65 years who received the Ad26.COV2.S COVID-19 vaccine or a placebo.

The chain joins TRBV15 to TRBJ2-3; 7 bases match TRBD2. V trimming: 5 bases; J trimming: 0 bases; junction bases outside the gene matches: 14. Germline loops: CDR1 LNHNV, CDR2 YYDKDF (reference sequence). The CDR3 consists of 18 residues. The CDR3 loop is CATSDWGGLAPSTDTQYF. DNA for the CDR3: TGTGCCACCAGCGATTGGGGGGGGTTAGCGCCCAGCACAGATACGCAGTATTTT.

This chain links TRBV10-1 with TRBJ2-2; 9 positions match TRBD2. The CDR3 covers 16 residues. V was pared by 6 bases and J by 1 base, with 6 bases of the junction left unmatched. Germline V CDR1 and CDR2: WNHNN, SYGVQD (reference sequence). The CDR3 nucleotides read TGCGCCAGCAGACTTACTAGCGGGCGGAACACCGGGGAGCTGTTTTTT. This codes for CASRLTSGRNTGELFF.

This clone was observed once. This rearrangement joins TRBV10-3 to TRBJ1-4; D is unclear. Trimming removed 10 bases from V and 8 bases from J, with 11 bases in between. The V gene's germline CDR1 is ENHRY and CDR2 SYGVKD. This CDR3 has 11 residues. CDR3 bases: TGTGCCAGCGGAGGGCAGGAAAAACTGTTTTTT. This gives the protein CASGGQEKLFF.

V is TRBV27 and J is TRBJ1-1; 8 bases are shared with TRBD1. V trimming: 1 base; J trimming: 1 base; junction bases outside the gene matches: 2. The germline CDR1 and CDR2 sequences are MNHEY and SMNVEV (reference sequence). This CDR3 has 15 amino acids. The DNA for the CDR3 is TGTGCCAGCAGTTTATTTGGGACAGGGAACACTGAAGCTTTCTTT. This encodes CASSLFGTGNTEAFF.

The J gene is TRBJ2-2, the V gene TRBV7-9; 8 bases agree with TRBD2. Unmatched junction bases numbered 11, after V lost 3 bases and J lost 8 bases. Germline V gene lookup returns CDR1 SEHNR and CDR2 FQNEAQ (reference sequence). CDR3 length: 16 amino acids. CDR3 in DNA: TGTGCCAGCAGCTTTCCGGGAGGGTTATCGGCTGGGGAGCTGTTTTTT. As protein: CASSFPGGLSAGELFF.

On this clone: Other DNA sequences in the sample encode the same CDR3. The chain links TRBV6-1 to TRBJ1-5; no reliable D call. V was cut by 1 base and J by 0 bases, with 7 bases left in between. The CDR3 length is 15 residues. The germline V gene has CDR1 MNHNS and CDR2 SASEGT. As DNA, the CDR3 is TGTGCCAGCAGTGAAGAAGGTTATAGCAATCAGCCCCAGCATTTT. Translation: CASSEEGYSNQPQHF.

This rearrangement joins TRBV19 to TRBJ2-6, with 12 bases fitting TRBD1. V gave up 5 bases and J gave up 2 bases; unmatched junction bases: 7. Looked up from germline, CDR1 is LNHDA and CDR2 is SQIVND (reference sequence). There are 18 residues in the CDR3. In DNA form, the CDR3 reads TGTGCCAGTAGTTTCGCGGGACAGGGGGCGGCTGGGGCCAACGTCCTGACTTTC. Its translation is CASSFAGQGAAGANVLTF.

The chain combines TRBV7-9 with TRBJ2-1; 7 nucleotides align to TRBD2. The V segment lost 6 bases and the J segment 10 bases; nucleotides outside the gene matches: 12. The CDR3 totals 14 residues. Per the germline V gene, CDR1 is SEHNR and CDR2 is FQNEAQ (reference sequence). CDR3 nucleotides: TGTGCCAGCAGTTCGGTTGTACTAGCGCGCGAGCAGTTCTTC. As protein: CASSSVVLAREQFF.

This clone was counted once. This chain joins TRBV5-8 and TRBJ1-2; D unclear. The CDR3 consists of 13 residues. V shed 0 bases and J shed 6 bases, with 9 bases lying between them. The germline V gene has CDR1 SGHTS and CDR2 YDEGEE. CDR3 sequence reads: CASSLVRRDGYTF. In DNA, the CDR3 is TGTGCCAGCAGCTTGGTCAGGAGAGATGGCTACACCTTC. Together with reference TRBV5-8 and TRBJ1-2, the CDR3 gives the full variable domain: EAGVTQSPTHLIKTRGQQATLRCSPISGHTSVYWYQQALGLGLQFLLWYDEGEERNRGNFPPRFSGRQFPNYSSELNVNALELEDSALYLCASSLVRRDGYTFGSGTRLTVV.

On this clone itself: A much larger clone lies a single base off, so this may be a read error. This specimen includes other DNA sequences encoding the same CDR3. The genes are TRBV5-4 and TRBJ2-7, with D hard to call. This CDR3 spans 11 amino acids. CDR1 is SGHNT, CDR2 YYREEE, per germline (reference sequence). V was trimmed by 0 bases and J by 4 bases, leaving 2 bases between them. The CDR3 loop reads CASSLGYEQYF. The CDR3 DNA is TGTGCCAGCAGCTTGGGTTACGAGCAGTACTTC.

The gene calls are TRBV3-1 (or the pseudogene TRBV3-2) and TRBJ1-6, with D perhaps TRBD1 (6 bases). The ends were cut back, 7 bases at V and 8 bases at J, with 21 bases in the middle. CDR3 size: 16 residues. Germline assignment: CDR1 LGHDT and CDR2 YNNKEL (reference sequence). The CDR3 coding sequence is TGTGCCAGCACCGACATGTACAGGGTTGAGGATTCACCCCTCCACTTT. It codes for CASTDMYRVEDSPLHF.

The rearrangement links TRBV27 to TRBJ2-2; TRBD1 aligns across 8 bases. J was trimmed by 3 bases and V by 5 bases; bases with no gene match: 5. Per germline, CDR1 MNHEY and CDR2 SMNVEV (reference sequence). The CDR3 is 15 residues long. The CDR3 DNA sequence: TGTGCCAGCAGTCAACAGGGGGGATACACCGGGGAGCTGTTTTTT. Amino acids: CASSQQGGYTGELFF.

The chain is built from TRBV7-7 and TRBJ2-5, with 9 bases aligning to TRBD1. The germline V gene has CDR1 SSHAT and CDR2 FNYEAQ (reference sequence). The CDR3 consists of 15 residues. V gave up 4 bases and J gave up 4 bases; unmatched junction bases: 7. CDR3 sequence reads: CASSSTGGGRETQYF. Here the CDR3 DNA reads TGTGCCAGCAGCTCAACAGGGGGCGGCCGAGAGACCCAGTACTTC.

The chain employs TRBV9 and TRBJ2-5; TRBD2 aligns across 14 bases. Losses at the gene ends were 4 bases for V and 5 bases for J; bases not matched to a gene: 13. CDR1 is SGDLS and CDR2 is YYNGEE in the germline V gene. The length of the CDR3 is 18 residues. In DNA, the CDR3 is TGTGCCAGCAGCCCGACCCAGCGGGGACTAGCGGGAGTCGAGACCCAGTACTTC. Protein: CASSPTQRGLAGVETQYF.

The chain has TRBV5-5 and TRBJ2-5; no clear D gene. Between the trimmed V and J ends, which lost 1 base and 3 bases, there was a span of 13 bases. Germline V CDR1 and CDR2: SGHKS, YYEKEE (reference sequence). The CDR3 is 15 amino acids. The CDR3 reads CASSLLVSLEETQYF. In DNA form, the CDR3 reads TGTGCCAGCAGCTTGTTAGTTTCTCTCGAAGAGACCCAGTACTTC.

The chain employs TRBV10-3 and TRBJ1-2, with no clear D. CDR3 length: 14 amino acids. V was trimmed by 0 bases and J by 7 bases, leaving 12 bases between them. Germline-derived CDR1 and CDR2 are ENHRY and SYGVKD. The chain's CDR3 is CAISESRDVSGYTF. The CDR3 DNA reads TGTGCCATCAGTGAGTCGAGGGATGTGAGTGGCTACACCTTC.

The V and J genes are TRBV5-1 and TRBJ2-7, with no clear D. CDR1 is SGHRS, CDR2 YFSETQ, per germline. The V gene lost 2 bases and the J gene lost 2 bases, with 11 bases spanning the gap. The CDR3 is 14 amino acids. CDR3 protein: CASSLEALTYEQYF. The CDR3 bases are TGCGCCAGCAGCTTAGAGGCGTTAACCTACGAGCAGTACTTC.

As regards this clone: Distinct nucleotide sequences in the sample also encode this CDR3. This chain links TRBV5-1 with TRBJ2-2, with D possibly being TRBD1 or TRBD2 (6 bases each). Trimming took off 4 bases at V and 0 bases at J, with 10 bases between the two ends. The germline V gene encodes CDR1 SGHRS and CDR2 YFSETQ. This CDR3 contains 15 residues. In DNA, the CDR3 is TGCGCCAGCAGCCTAGGGGGGACGAACACCGGGGAGCTGTTTTTT. It specifies CASSLGGTNTGELFF.

This sequence joins TRBV4-1 and TRBJ1-1; D is uncertain. The CDR3 sequence is 15 residues long. V lost 1 base and J 5 bases, leaving 14 bases between the germline ends. Germline V gene lookup returns CDR1 MGHRA and CDR2 YSYEKL. The CDR3 loop is CASSQVKGGGTEAFF. CDR3 nucleotide sequence: TGCGCCAGCAGCCAAGTGAAGGGAGGAGGGACTGAAGCTTTCTTT.

The gene calls are TRBV4-3 and TRBJ1-2, with D unclear. CDR1 and CDR2 (germline): LGHNA, YSLEER. CDR3 size: 13 residues. Trimming removed 0 bases at V and 8 bases at J, with 10 bases between. The CDR3 DNA follows: TGCGCCAGCAGCCAAGATTCCGGAGCAGGCTACACCTTC. Protein product: CASSQDSGAGYTF.

J is TRBJ2-7 and V is TRBV20-1, with no clear D. Trimming shortened V by 3 bases and J by 1 base, and 13 bases separated the two germline ends. The CDR3 is 14 amino acids. Germline CDR1 DFQATT, CDR2 SNEGSKA (reference sequence). CDR3 sequence reads: CSASQSSVSYEQYF. CDR3 coding DNA: TGCAGTGCTAGTCAAAGCAGTGTTTCCTACGAGCAGTACTTC.

The chain has TRBV27 and TRBJ2-1; D unclear. This CDR3 has 9 amino acids. Trimming took off 8 bases at V and 16 bases at J, with 12 bases between the two ends. CDR1 and CDR2 from the germline V gene are MNHEY and SMNVEV (reference sequence). CDR3 coding DNA: TGTGCCAGCCCCGTAGGAGAATTCTTC. Residues: CASPVGEFF.

The CDR3 sequence is CASSVAGAQYF. In DNA form, the CDR3 reads TGTGCCAGCAGCGTAGCGGGGGCACAGTATTTT. This chain uses TRBV9 with TRBJ2-3; tentatively, D is TRBD1 or TRBD2 (6 bases each). The CDR3 has 11 residues. CDR1 and CDR2 from the germline V gene are SGDLS and YYNGEE. V lost 0 bases and J 12 bases, leaving 8 bases between the germline ends.

Details on this clone: Additional DNA sequences in this sample encode the identical CDR3. CDR3 residues: CASSLGIMNTEAFF. As DNA, the CDR3 is TGTGCCAGCAGCTTAGGGATCATGAACACTGAAGCTTTCTTT. V is TRBV7-9 and J is TRBJ1-1; the D is unclear. CDR3 length equals 14 residues. The germline V and J ends were trimmed by 1 base and 0 bases, with 6 bases remaining between them. Germline CDR1 SEHNR, CDR2 FQNEAQ (reference sequence). The full variable domain, with the rest looked up from reference TRBV7-9 and TRBJ1-1, is DTGVSQNPRHKITKRGQNVTFRCDPISEHNRLYWYRQTLGQGPEFLTYFQNEAQLEKSRLLSDRFSAERPKGSFSTLEIQRTEQGDSAMYLCASSLGIMNTEAFFGQGTRLTVV.

The V call is TRBV5-6, the J call TRBJ2-3; no clear D gene. The germline V and J ends were trimmed by 0 bases and 5 bases, with 10 bases remaining between them. Germline V gene sequence: CDR1 SGHDT, CDR2 YYEEEE. The CDR3 has 14 amino acids. The CDR3 protein is CASSLVGPGDTQYF. CDR3 DNA sequence: TGTGCCAGCAGCTTGGTAGGGCCGGGAGATACGCAGTATTTT.

This chain connects TRBV19 to TRBJ2-1, with 9 bases fitting TRBD2. V shed 3 bases, J shed 11 bases, and the junction held 11 bases outside the gene matches. This CDR3 spans 15 amino acids. Germline V gene sequence: CDR1 LNHDA, CDR2 SQIVND (reference sequence). CDR3 residues: CASSILGGGATKQFF. The CDR3 region has the DNA TGTGCCAGTAGTATCTTAGGCGGGGGGGCCACCAAGCAGTTCTTC.